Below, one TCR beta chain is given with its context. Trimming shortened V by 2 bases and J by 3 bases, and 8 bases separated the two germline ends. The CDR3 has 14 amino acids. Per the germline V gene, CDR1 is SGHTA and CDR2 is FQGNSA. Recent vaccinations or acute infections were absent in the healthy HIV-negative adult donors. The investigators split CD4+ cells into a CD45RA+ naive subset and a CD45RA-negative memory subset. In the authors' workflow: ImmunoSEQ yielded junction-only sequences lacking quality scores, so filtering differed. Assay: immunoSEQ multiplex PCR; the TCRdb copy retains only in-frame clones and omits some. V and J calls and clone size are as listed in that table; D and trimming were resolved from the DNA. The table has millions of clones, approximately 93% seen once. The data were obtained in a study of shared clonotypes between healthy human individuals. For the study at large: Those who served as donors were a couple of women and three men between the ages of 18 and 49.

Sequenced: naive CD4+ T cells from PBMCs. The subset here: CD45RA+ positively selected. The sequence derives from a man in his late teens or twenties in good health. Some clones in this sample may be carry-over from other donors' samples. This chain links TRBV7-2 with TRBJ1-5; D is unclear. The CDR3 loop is CASSLSGDNQPQHF. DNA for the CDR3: TGTGCCAGCAGCTTATCCGGGGACAATCAGCCCCAGCATTTT.